These 32 T cell receptor beta chains were sequenced from one sample in a study of PD-L1 blockade in urothelial cancer. Generated by immunoSEQ multiplex PCR, the TCRdb table keeps only in-frame clones and is missing some. The table has around 130,000 clones, 70% to 85% seen once. Regarding time point: pretreatment peripheral blood. The sample in question was PBMCs, obtained around atezolizumab (anti-PD-L1) treatment. The receptors stem from a man aged 50 to 59 with urothelial cancer.

V is TRBV28 and J is TRBJ1-2; 7 nucleotides align to TRBD1. Germline values: CDR1 MDHEN, CDR2 SYDVKM. V shed 6 bases and J 8 bases; nucleotides not matched to a gene: 12. The CDR3 is 14 residues long. The DNA of the CDR3 is TGTGCCAGCAGGGACGGGACAGCTGCTAGGGGCTACACCTTC. Translation: CASRDGTAARGYTF.

The V and J genes are TRBV30 and TRBJ1-4, with a weak D call TRBD1 (5 bases). The germline CDR1 and CDR2 sequences are GTSNPN and SVGIG (reference sequence). CDR3 length: 15 amino acids. V was shortened by 3 bases and J by 5 bases, with 16 bases between the two germline ends. CDR3 coding DNA: TGTGCCTGGAGCCTCCCCGGGGGGTGGAATGAAAAACTGTTTTTT. This gives the protein CAWSLPGGWNEKLFF.

V usage is TRBV4-1 and J usage is TRBJ2-3; 12 bases are a match to TRBD2. V shed 0 bases, J shed 6 bases, and the junction held 7 bases outside the gene matches. The CDR3 consists of 17 residues. CDR1 and CDR2 from the germline V gene are MGHRA and YSYEKL. Here the CDR3 reads CASSQDRTSGGRDTQYF. As DNA, the CDR3 is TGCGCCAGCAGCCAAGATCGTACTAGCGGGGGGAGGGATACGCAGTATTTT.

This clone was found once. The chain couples TRBV7-2 to TRBJ2-3; 7 positions match TRBD1. V dropped 10 bases and J dropped 2; count of bases not matched to a gene: 9. This CDR3 contains 14 residues. Germline lookup yields CDR1 SGHTA and CDR2 FQGNSA. The CDR3 sequence: CATEPGQNTDTQYF. DNA for the CDR3: TGTGCCACCGAACCGGGACAGAACACAGATACGCAGTATTTT.

The chain links TRBV7-3 to TRBJ2-3; 8 bases line up with TRBD1. V lost 5 bases to trimming and J lost 3 bases; unmatched junction nucleotides: 7. The CDR3 has 15 residues. CDR1 SGHTA and CDR2 FQGTGA come from the germline V gene. CDR3 sequence reads: CASSPGTGRTDTQYF. The CDR3 nucleotides read TGTGCCAGCAGCCCCGGGACAGGACGAACAGATACGCAGTATTTT.

The V call is TRBV28, the J call TRBJ2-1; 12 positions agree with TRBD2. J was trimmed by 8 bases and V by 6 bases; bases with no gene match: 2. The CDR3 contains 13 residues. Germline loops: CDR1 MDHEN, CDR2 SYDVKM. CDR3 DNA: TGTGCCAGCAGACGACTAGCGGGAGATGAGCAGTTCTTC. Protein: CASRRLAGDEQFF.

The chain joins TRBV6-5 to TRBJ1-2; D may be TRBD1 (6 bases). The V end lost 6 bases, the J end lost 3 bases, and 17 bases lay between the germline ends. The CDR3 length is 15 residues. Germline CDR1 and CDR2: MNHEY and SVGAGI. The CDR3 DNA follows: TGTGCCAGCAGCAAAATACAGGGTTTCGACTATGGCTACACCTTC. Translating gives CASSKIQGFDYGYTF.

This chain joins TRBV11-2 and TRBJ2-1; perhaps TRBD2 as D (5 bases). Trimming removed 3 bases from V and 10 bases from J, with 16 bases in between. The length of the CDR3 is 14 residues. Germline V gene lookup returns CDR1 SGHAT and CDR2 FQNNGV. This CDR3 is CASSLVGLGGEQFF. The CDR3 DNA is TGTGCCAGCAGCTTGGTTGGGCTCGGCGGGGAGCAGTTCTTC.

The chain uses TRBV5-8 and TRBJ2-3, with D unclear. CDR1 and CDR2 (germline): SGHTS, YDEGEE. The CDR3 contains 13 residues. Trimming took 0 bases from V and 1 from J, leaving 3 bases between them. The CDR3, as DNA: TGTGCCAGCAGCTTGGCCGGCACAGATACGCAGTATTTT. Its translation: CASSLAGTDTQYF.

CDR3 nucleotide sequence: TGTGCCAGCAGCTTGGGACAGGGATCACCCCTCCACTTT. This codes for CASSLGQGSPLHF. This chain uses TRBV11-3 with TRBJ1-6; 9 bases are a match to TRBD1. Germline V gene sequence: CDR1 SGHNT, CDR2 YENEEA. This CDR3 spans 13 amino acids. V shed 3 bases, J shed 10 bases, and the junction held 1 base outside the gene matches.

The chain links TRBV5-4 to TRBJ2-2; 10 bases are shared with TRBD2. Germline CDR1 reads SGHNT; CDR2 reads YYREEE (reference sequence). The V gene end was trimmed by 4 bases and the J gene end by 10 bases; junction bases not matched to a gene: 10. The length of the CDR3 is 15 residues. CDR3 DNA sequence: TGTGCCAGCAGCACCGGGACTAGCGTACCGGAGGAGCTGTTTTTT. Protein: CASSTGTSVPEELFF. Together with reference TRBV5-4 and TRBJ2-2, the CDR3 gives the full variable domain: ETGVTQSPTHLIKTRGQQVTLRCSSQSGHNTVSWYQQALGQGPQFIFQYYREEENGRGNFPPRFSGLQFPNYSSELNVNALELDDSALYLCASSTGTSVPEELFFGEGSRLTVL.

The chain joins TRBV2 to TRBJ2-7; TRBD1 agrees at 12 bases. The junction had 2 bases not matched to a gene; V was cut back by 4 bases and J by 13 bases. This CDR3 region has 11 residues. Germline CDR1 is SNHLY and CDR2 is FYNNEI. The CDR3 reads CASSGDRGLYF. For the CDR3, the DNA is TGTGCCAGCAGTGGGGACAGGGGGCTTTACTTC.

The J gene is TRBJ2-5, the V gene TRBV2, with D maybe TRBD2 (6 bases). Trimming removed 0 bases at V and 5 bases at J, with 7 bases between. The CDR3 length is 13 residues. Germline V gives CDR1 SNHLY, CDR2 FYNNEI. This chain's CDR3 is CASSEAGRETQYF. The DNA of the CDR3 is TGTGCCAGCAGTGAAGCGGGGAGGGAGACCCAGTACTTC.

J is TRBJ2-7 and V is TRBV5-5; 13 bases map to TRBD2. V was pared by 1 base and J by 0 bases, with 1 base of the junction left unmatched. The germline V gene has CDR1 SGHKS and CDR2 YYEKEE (reference sequence). CDR3 length: 16 amino acids. The CDR3 bases are TGTGCCAGCAGCTTGACTAGCGGGAGGGCCTCCTACGAGCAGTACTTC. Amino acids: CASSLTSGRASYEQYF.

The rearrangement links TRBV5-6 to TRBJ1-3; D not resolved. Germline lookup yields CDR1 SGHDT and CDR2 YYEEEE. The CDR3 sequence is 16 residues long. V lost 6 bases and J 1 base, leaving 17 bases between the germline ends. CDR3 bases: TGTGCCAGCACCCTTCGAGGCGTTTTTTCTGGAAACACCATATATTTT. Its protein is CASTLRGVFSGNTIYF.

The V gene is TRBV11-2, the J gene TRBJ2-7; 9 nucleotides line up with TRBD2. From germline, CDR1 is SGHAT and CDR2 FQNNGV. The ends lost 7 bases at V and 0 bases at J; junction bases unmatched: 4. The CDR3 is 14 residues long. The CDR3 spells CASKGREGSYEQYF. The CDR3 nucleotides read TGTGCCAGCAAAGGGCGGGAGGGCTCCTACGAGCAGTACTTC.

At least ten counts were recorded for this clone. The rearrangement uses TRBV7-9 and TRBJ2-1; 11 nucleotides align to TRBD2. V was pared by 1 base and J by 7 bases, with 12 bases of the junction left unmatched. The length of the CDR3 is 18 residues. Germline-derived CDR1 and CDR2 are SEHNR and FQNEAQ (reference sequence). CDR3 in DNA: TGTGCCAGCAGCTTAGTAGGCACTAGCGGGAGTCAGAGGAATGAGCAGTTCTTC. Protein: CASSLVGTSGSQRNEQFF.

CDR3 amino acids: CASSIGGRLENSPLHF. CDR3 in DNA: TGTGCCAGTAGTATCGGGGGTCGGCTGGAGAATTCACCCCTCCACTTT. This chain uses TRBV19 with TRBJ1-6; D is perhaps TRBD1 (5 bases). Germline-derived CDR1 and CDR2 are LNHDA and SQIVND (reference sequence). V was shortened by 3 bases and J by 7 bases, with 16 bases between the two germline ends. The CDR3 covers 16 residues.

In its sample, this clone was seen once. The rearrangement links TRBV5-1 to TRBJ2-1; 7 bases align to TRBD2. CDR1 and CDR2 (germline): SGHRS, YFSETQ. This CDR3 is 16 amino acids long. Trimming cost V 4 bases and J 2 bases; bases outside gene matches: 9. The CDR3 spells CASSLETGRTYNEQFF. DNA of the CDR3: TGCGCCAGCAGCCTGGAGACCGGGAGGACCTACAATGAGCAGTTCTTC.

The chain couples TRBV10-3 to TRBJ2-1; D unresolved. Trimming removed 3 bases from V and 8 bases from J, with 17 bases in between. CDR3 size: 15 residues. The V gene's germline CDR1 is ENHRY and CDR2 SYGVKD. The CDR3 DNA reads as TGTGCCATCAGTGATTCCGTTCCTAGTTCGGATGAGCAGTTCTTC. This translates into CAISDSVPSSDEQFF.

The chain is built from TRBV10-1 and TRBJ1-2; no firm D call. V was clipped by 1 base and J by 7 bases, with 10 bases between them. The CDR3 consists of 13 residues. CDR1 is WNHNN and CDR2 is SYGVQD in the germline V gene (reference sequence). CDR3 nucleotides: TGCGCCAGCAGTGAGTTTCGCACTGCTGGCTACACCTTC. Protein: CASSEFRTAGYTF.

The J gene is TRBJ1-2, the V gene TRBV5-1, with D possibly being TRBD1 (5 bases). The CDR3 is made up of 13 amino acids. The germline V gene has CDR1 SGHRS and CDR2 YFSETQ. V lost 7 bases and J lost 2, with 12 bases in between. The CDR3 nucleotides read TGCGCCAGCCGCCCGACAGAGAACTATGGCTACACCTTC. Its translation is CASRPTENYGYTF.

The gene calls are TRBV5-1 and TRBJ2-1; TRBD2 agrees at 7 bases. In germline, CDR1 is SGHRS, CDR2 YFSETQ. The trim removed 4 bases at V and 7 bases at J, leaving 11 bases unmatched. The CDR3 covers 15 residues. The CDR3 nucleotides are TGCGCCAGCAGCCCGGGAGGCCAGGGCGGGAATGAGCAGTTCTTC. Translating gives CASSPGGQGGNEQFF.

The chain uses TRBV4-1 and TRBJ1-3, with D maybe TRBD1 (5 bases). The CDR3 runs to 13 residues. The V gene lost 0 bases and the J gene lost 10 bases, with 10 bases spanning the gap. The germline V gene has CDR1 MGHRA and CDR2 YSYEKL. CDR3 in amino acids: CASSQDPGWTIYF. CDR3 nucleotides: TGCGCCAGCAGCCAAGACCCAGGGTGGACCATATATTTT.

The chain has TRBV28 and TRBJ2-5; 10 bases are a match to TRBD2. Germline assignment: CDR1 MDHEN and CDR2 SYDVKM. J was trimmed by 5 bases and V by 7 bases; bases with no gene match: 13. CDR3 length: 16 residues. CDR3 in DNA: TGTGCCAGCACCCTTAAGGCTAGCGGGAGTGGGGAGACCCAGTACTTC. It codes for CASTLKASGSGETQYF.

V usage is TRBV30 and J usage is TRBJ1-1; the D is unclear. V was clipped by 7 bases and J by 0 bases, with 18 bases between them. CDR3 length: 15 amino acids. Per the germline V gene, CDR1 is GTSNPN and CDR2 is SVGIG (reference sequence). The CDR3 sequence: CAFTRGPAMNTEAFF. CDR3 nucleotides: TGTGCCTTTACCCGAGGGCCCGCTATGAACACTGAAGCTTTCTTT.

This rearrangement joins TRBV7-2 to TRBJ2-7; 7 bases fit TRBD2. Germline V gene lookup returns CDR1 SGHTA and CDR2 FQGNSA. The CDR3 is 15 residues long. V shed 2 bases, J shed 4 bases, and the junction held 8 bases outside the gene matches. CDR3 DNA: TGTGCCAGCAGCTTAATAGGGTCTAGCGGTTACGAGCAGTACTTC. It yields the protein CASSLIGSSGYEQYF. Based on the CDR3 plus reference TRBV7-2 and TRBJ2-7, the full variable domain is GAGVSQSPSNKVTEKGKDVELRCDPISGHTALYWYRQSLGQGLEFLIYFQGNSAPDKSGLPSDRFSAERTGGSVSTLTIQRTQQEDSAVYLCASSLIGSSGYEQYFGPGTRLTVT.

As DNA, the CDR3 is TGTGCCAGCAGTGAAGGAAGCGGGAGAGAGACCGGGGAGCTGTTTTTT. Its protein is CASSEGSGRETGELFF. The chain carries TRBV2 and TRBJ2-2; 8 nucleotides match TRBD2. There are 16 residues in the CDR3. Germline assignment: CDR1 SNHLY and CDR2 FYNNEI. Trimming at V came to 1 base and at J to 5 bases, leaving 6 bases not matched to a gene.

J is TRBJ1-3 and V is TRBV19; possibly TRBD1 for D (6 bases). The CDR3 runs 14 residues. V was cut by 6 bases and J by 0 bases, with 9 bases left in between. In germline, CDR1 is LNHDA, CDR2 SQIVND (reference sequence). For the CDR3, the DNA is TGTGCCAGTAGGCTCAGGGGCTCTGGAAACACCATATATTTT. This encodes CASRLRGSGNTIYF.

The chain couples TRBV5-1 to TRBJ2-5; TRBD2 matches at 13 bases. CDR1 is SGHRS and CDR2 is YFSETQ in the germline V gene. There are 16 residues in the CDR3. The V segment lost 0 bases and the J segment 4 bases; nucleotides outside the gene matches: 3. CDR3 in amino acids: CASSLGGLAGTETQYF. The CDR3 nucleotides read TGCGCCAGCAGCTTGGGGGGACTAGCGGGAACAGAGACCCAGTACTTC. Full variable domain (missing parts from reference TRBV5-1 and TRBJ2-5): KAGVTQTPRYLIKTRGQQVTLSCSPISGHRSVSWYQQTPGQGLQFLFEYFSETQRNKGNFPGRFSGRQFSNSRSEMNVSTLELGDSALYLCASSLGGLAGTETQYFGPGTRLLVL.

The V call is TRBV5-1, the J call TRBJ2-6; 14 bases map to TRBD2. The CDR3 sequence is 18 residues long. The germline CDR1 and CDR2 sequences are SGHRS and YFSETQ. V lost 7 bases to trimming and J lost 3 bases; unmatched junction nucleotides: 9. The CDR3 region is CASRTRGLAGDGANVLTF. The CDR3 nucleotides read TGCGCCAGCCGGACCCGGGGACTAGCGGGAGATGGGGCCAACGTCCTGACTTTC.

In its sample, this clone was seen once. V is TRBV7-3 and J is TRBJ2-2, with TRBD2 identical over 8 bases. The CDR3 runs to 15 residues. Trimming at V came to 5 bases and at J to 5 bases, leaving 7 bases not matched to a gene. Per germline, CDR1 SGHTA and CDR2 FQGTGA. CDR3: CASSPGLGTTGELFF. The CDR3 DNA reads TGTGCCAGCAGCCCGGGACTAGGTACAACCGGGGAGCTGTTTTTT.